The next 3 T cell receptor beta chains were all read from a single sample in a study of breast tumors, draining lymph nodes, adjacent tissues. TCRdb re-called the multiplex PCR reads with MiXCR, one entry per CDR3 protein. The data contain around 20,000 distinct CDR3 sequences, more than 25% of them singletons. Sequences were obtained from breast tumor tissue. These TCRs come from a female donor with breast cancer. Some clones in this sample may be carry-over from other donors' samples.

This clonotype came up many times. The DNA for the CDR3 is TGTGCCAGTAGTCAAAACTCCGGGACAGGCACGTACGAGCAGTACTTC. Amino acids: CASSQNSGTGTYEQYF. V is TRBV19 and J is TRBJ2-7; 8 bases agree with TRBD1. Germline lookup yields CDR1 LNHDA and CDR2 SQIVND (reference sequence). CDR3 length: 16 residues. Trimming cost V 5 bases and J 4 bases; bases outside gene matches: 13.

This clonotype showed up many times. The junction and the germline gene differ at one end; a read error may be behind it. Here the CDR3 DNA reads TGTTCCAGTTCCTACCCCGGGGGACAGGGGGCTGGGGAGACCCAGTACTTC. It encodes CSSSYPGGQGAGETQYF. This rearrangement joins TRBV28 to TRBJ2-5, with 12 bases matching TRBD1. The CDR3 runs to 17 residues. Germline lookup yields CDR1 MDHEN and CDR2 SYDVKM.

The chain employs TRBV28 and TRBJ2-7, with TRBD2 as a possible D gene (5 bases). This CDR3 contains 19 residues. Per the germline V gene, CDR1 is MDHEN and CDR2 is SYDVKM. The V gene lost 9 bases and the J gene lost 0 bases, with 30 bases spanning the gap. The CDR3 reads CASSPRPGLILLSSYEQYF. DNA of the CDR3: TGTGCCAGTTCTCCCCGGCCTGGACTGATCCTACTAAGCTCCTACGAGCAGTACTTC.